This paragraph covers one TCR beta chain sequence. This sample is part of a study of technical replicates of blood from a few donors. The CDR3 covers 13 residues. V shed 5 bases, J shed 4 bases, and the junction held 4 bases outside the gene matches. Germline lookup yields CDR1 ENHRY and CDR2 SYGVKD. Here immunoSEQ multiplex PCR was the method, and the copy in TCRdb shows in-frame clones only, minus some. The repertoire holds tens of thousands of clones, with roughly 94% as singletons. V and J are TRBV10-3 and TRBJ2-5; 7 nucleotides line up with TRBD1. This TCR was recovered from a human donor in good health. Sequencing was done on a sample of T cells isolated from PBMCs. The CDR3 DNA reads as TGTGCCATCAGTCCGACAGGGATAGAGACCCAGTACTTC. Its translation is CAISPTGIETQYF.